One and the same sample provided the 27 T cell receptor beta chains below, sequenced in a study of spatial heterogeneity in lung cancer. Documented time point: sample taken at primary tumor resection. Researchers sequenced whole RNA taken from tumor, nontumor lung or frozen PBMC without sorting. Via MiXCR, TCRdb re-called the 5' RACE reads, giving one row per CDR3 protein. Among about 23,000 distinct CDR3 sequences listed, 4.7% were seen once. The specimen was PBMCs, collected at surgery. The receptor source for this set is a male donor with early-stage non-small cell lung cancer.

This clonotype was observed at least ten times. The chain is built from TRBV7-9 and TRBJ2-1; D is tentatively TRBD1 or TRBD2 (5 bases each). The germline CDR1 and CDR2 sequences are SEHNR and FQNEAQ (reference sequence). V dropped 5 bases and J dropped 5 bases, with 19 bases sitting between them. The CDR3 loop spans 16 amino acids. The CDR3 DNA is TGTGCCAGCAGCCAACACGGGACCCCGCCTAACAATGAGCAGTTCTTC. Protein: CASSQHGTPPNNEQFF.

This clonotype was detected many times. This chain joins TRBV28 and TRBJ2-5; 9 bases are shared with TRBD1. CDR3 length: 14 amino acids. J gave up 5 bases and V 6 bases, and 7 bases lay outside the gene matches. Germline CDR1 reads MDHEN; CDR2 reads SYDVKM. CDR3 sequence: CASSPTGGRETQYF. DNA of the CDR3: TGTGCCAGCAGCCCAACAGGGGGCCGGGAGACCCAGTACTTC.

This clonotype has a count of ten or more. The chain carries TRBV29-1 and TRBJ1-3, with 8 nucleotides matching TRBD1. Germline CDR1 is SQVTM and CDR2 is ANQGSEA. The junction had 4 bases not matched to a gene; V was cut back by 7 bases and J by 2 bases. This CDR3 has 13 residues. CDR3 residues: CSAGTGTGNTIYF. CDR3 in DNA: TGCAGCGCCGGGACAGGTACTGGAAACACCATATATTTT.

This clonotype qualifies as medium-sized. This chain uses TRBV12-3 or TRBV12-4 with TRBJ2-7; the match to TRBD1 covers 9 bases. This CDR3 spans 15 amino acids. V gave up 5 bases and J gave up 4 bases; unmatched junction bases: 9. The CDR3 protein is CASSPRTGEVYEQYF. CDR3 nucleotides: TGTGCCAGCAGTCCCAGGACAGGGGAAGTGTACGAGCAGTACTTC.

This clonotype was counted ten times or more. J is TRBJ2-2 and V is TRBV20-1; perhaps TRBD2 as D (6 bases). The germline gives CDR1 DFQATT, CDR2 SNEGSKA (reference sequence). Trimming removed 3 bases at V and 3 bases at J, with 11 bases between. The CDR3 has 14 amino acids. The CDR3 DNA follows: TGCAGTGCTAGGGACTACAACCACACCGGGGAGCTGTTTTTT. This codes for CSARDYNHTGELFF.

This clonotype was recorded many times. The chain combines TRBV5-6 with TRBJ2-1, with D unresolved. Trimming removed 0 bases at V and 2 bases at J, with 9 bases between. CDR3 size: 15 residues. Germline CDR1 and CDR2: SGHDT and YYEEEE. For the CDR3, the DNA is TGTGCCAGCAGCTTGGGGGCGATAACCTACAATGAGCAGTTCTTC. Translated, it gives CASSLGAITYNEQFF.

There are many counts of this clonotype. This chain joins TRBV20-1 and TRBJ2-3; TRBD2 agrees at 7 bases. The CDR3 contains 13 residues. Per germline, CDR1 DFQATT and CDR2 SNEGSKA (reference sequence). V shed 6 bases and J 3 bases; nucleotides not matched to a gene: 6. The CDR3 loop is CSAQVGGTDTQYF. Written as DNA, the CDR3 is TGCAGTGCCCAGGTCGGGGGGACAGATACGCAGTATTTT.

The V and J genes are TRBV3-1 and TRBJ2-7; 9 nucleotides align to TRBD1. The CDR3 is made up of 14 amino acids. Germline V gene data show CDR1 as LGHDT and CDR2 as YNNKEL (reference sequence). V trimming: 4 bases; J trimming: 5 bases; junction bases outside the gene matches: 6. CDR3 DNA: TGTGCCAGCAGCCGGGGGGGGACAGGGAACGAGCAGTACTTC. As protein: CASSRGGTGNEQYF.

This clonotype was counted at least ten times. The chain employs TRBV6-2 or TRBV6-3 and TRBJ2-1; D possibly corresponds to TRBD2 (5 bases). Trimming stripped 8 bases from V and 0 bases from J, with 14 bases between. This CDR3 region has 15 residues. Germline V CDR1 and CDR2: MNHEY, SVGEGT. As DNA, the CDR3 is TGTGCCAGCCGAAAAGTTGGGAGCTCCTACAATGAGCAGTTCTTC. Translation: CASRKVGSSYNEQFF.

The table lists this clonotype with many counts. The chain uses TRBV5-4 and TRBJ2-6; D is unresolved. Trimming cost V 2 bases and J 2 bases, with 8 bases left between them. Looked up from germline, CDR1 is SGHNT and CDR2 is YYREEE (reference sequence). This CDR3 has 15 amino acids. CDR3 loop: CASSFRDTGANVLTF. The CDR3 nucleotides are TGTGCCAGCAGCTTTAGGGATACTGGGGCCAACGTCCTGACTTTC.

This clonotype appeared many times. The gene calls are TRBV3-1 and TRBJ2-5; TRBD2 might be the D (6 bases). Trimming pared 1 base from V and 3 bases from J, leaving 15 bases between. CDR3 size: 16 residues. The germline V gene encodes CDR1 LGHDT and CDR2 YNNKEL (reference sequence). This CDR3 is CASSQATLAYKETQYF. The DNA for the CDR3 is TGTGCCAGCAGCCAAGCAACGCTAGCGTATAAAGAGACCCAGTACTTC.

On this clonotype itself: One junction end disagrees with the germline gene, perhaps due to a read error. The chain combines TRBV7-2 with TRBJ1-2, with TRBD1 as a possible D gene (5 bases). CDR1 and CDR2 (germline): SGHTA, FQGNSA. The CDR3 consists of 13 residues. CDR3 in DNA: TGTGCCAGCAACCCGGACATCGAATATGGCTACACCTTT. Translating gives CASNPDIEYGYTF.

This clonotype showed up many times. V usage is TRBV20-1 and J usage is TRBJ2-4; D possibly corresponds to TRBD2 (6 bases). This CDR3 region has 15 residues. Trimming removed 5 bases from V and 3 bases from J, with 17 bases in between. Germline V gives CDR1 DFQATT, CDR2 SNEGSKA (reference sequence). The CDR3 DNA follows: TGCAGTGCTGACCCCAGGACTAAAGGCAAAAACATTCAGTACTTC. It yields the protein CSADPRTKGKNIQYF.

Remarks on this clonotype: A much larger clone lies a single base off, so this may be a read error. CDR3 in amino acids: CSDRDLQGLNTEAFF. DNA for the CDR3: TGCAGTGATAGAGACCTTCAGGGGCTGAACACTGAAGCTTTCTTT. This chain connects TRBV20-1 to TRBJ1-1; possible D gene TRBD1, 6 bases. The CDR3 contains 15 residues. Looked up from germline, CDR1 is DFQATT and CDR2 is SNEGSKA (reference sequence).

The table lists this clonotype with many counts. J is TRBJ1-5 and V is TRBV28; D is ambiguous. Germline values: CDR1 MDHEN, CDR2 SYDVKM. V lost 6 bases and J lost 11, with 17 bases in between. This CDR3 is built from 13 residues. This CDR3 is CASSSSTAPSQHF. In DNA, the CDR3 is TGTGCCAGCAGCTCCTCCACCGCTCCGTCCCAGCATTTT.

This clonotype appeared many times. The chain joins TRBV28 to TRBJ1-4; D gene uncertain. Looked up from germline, CDR1 is MDHEN and CDR2 is SYDVKM. This CDR3 comprises 16 residues. V was clipped by 4 bases and J by 0 bases, with 12 bases between them. CDR3 sequence reads: CASSSPPGPTNEKLFF. The CDR3 coding sequence is TGTGCCAGCAGTTCCCCCCCCGGACCAACTAATGAAAAACTGTTTTTT.

This clonotype was seen many times. V and J are TRBV20-1 and TRBJ2-2; 10 bases are shared with TRBD1. Germline-derived CDR1 and CDR2 are DFQATT and SNEGSKA (reference sequence). The junction had 2 bases not matched to a gene; V was cut back by 2 bases and J by 5 bases. The CDR3 is 14 residues long. CDR3 in amino acids: CSARRQGATGELFF. The CDR3 bases are TGCAGTGCTAGAAGACAGGGGGCGACCGGGGAGCTGTTTTTT.

This clonotype was seen many times. This chain links TRBV28 with TRBJ2-2; D is possibly TRBD2 (7 bases). V was pared by 6 bases and J by 4 bases, with 21 bases between. CDR3 length: 17 residues. Germline V gene lookup returns CDR1 MDHEN and CDR2 SYDVKM. The CDR3 loop reads CASSQSRGATGTGELFF. DNA of the CDR3: TGTGCCAGCAGCCAATCCCGGGGGGCCACCGGCACCGGGGAGCTGTTTTTT.

This clonotype was observed a few times. The chain joins TRBV5-4 to TRBJ1-6; TRBD1 agrees at 8 bases. Germline assignment: CDR1 SGHNT and CDR2 YYREEE (reference sequence). With V trimmed by 0 bases and J by 7 bases, 0 bases remained unmatched. The CDR3 runs to 14 residues. CDR3 in DNA: TGTGCCAGCAGCTTGGGACAGGGGAATTCACCCCTCCACTTT. Amino acid sequence: CASSLGQGNSPLHF. The full variable domain, its missing parts supplied by reference TRBV5-4 and TRBJ1-6, is ETGVTQSPTHLIKTRGQQVTLRCSSQSGHNTVSWYQQALGQGPQFIFQYYREEENGRGNFPPRFSGLQFPNYSSELNVNALELDDSALYLCASSLGQGNSPLHFGNGTRLTVT.

This clonotype showed up many times. The V and J genes are TRBV6-5 and TRBJ2-1; possible D gene TRBD2, 5 bases. V lost 0 bases, J lost 2 bases, and 11 bases lay in between. The CDR3 spans 16 residues. Germline V CDR1 and CDR2: MNHEY, SVGAGI. The CDR3 sequence is CASSYSARVAYNEQFF. Written as DNA, the CDR3 is TGTGCCAGCAGTTACTCGGCGAGGGTAGCCTACAATGAGCAGTTCTTC.

This clonotype showed up many times. This chain joins TRBV20-1 and TRBJ2-2; D unresolved. This CDR3 region has 15 residues. The ends were cut back, 1 base at V and 5 bases at J, with 14 bases in the middle. The germline V gene encodes CDR1 DFQATT and CDR2 SNEGSKA (reference sequence). Written as DNA, the CDR3 is TGCAGTGCTAGAGTATCGAAGGGTGGGACCGGGGAGCTGTTTTTT. It yields the protein CSARVSKGGTGELFF.

This clonotype came up many times. The chain carries TRBV20-1 and TRBJ2-7, with 7 bases matching TRBD1. The CDR3 has 13 amino acids. J was trimmed by 3 bases and V by 3 bases; bases with no gene match: 5. Germline CDR1 and CDR2: DFQATT and SNEGSKA (reference sequence). In DNA form, the CDR3 reads TGCAGTGCTAGGAAGGACAGGAACTACGAGCAGTACTTC. Amino acids: CSARKDRNYEQYF.

V is TRBV10-3 and J is TRBJ2-7, with 14 bases identical to TRBD2. The J segment lost 6 bases and the V segment lost 3 bases, leaving 7 bases of the junction unmatched. CDR1 ENHRY and CDR2 SYGVKD come from the germline V gene. The CDR3 is 16 amino acids. CDR3 DNA sequence: TGTGCCATCAGTGAAGGGGGGACTAGCGGGAGTAGCGAGCAGTACTTC. This encodes CAISEGGTSGSSEQYF.

This clonotype occurred many times. The chain joins TRBV7-9 to TRBJ1-1, with a possible D match to TRBD1 (5 bases). The germline gives CDR1 SEHNR, CDR2 FQNEAQ (reference sequence). The CDR3 consists of 14 residues. V gave up 6 bases and J gave up 2 bases, with 13 bases separating them. The CDR3 reads CASRYIGTNTEAFF. CDR3 sequence (DNA): TGTGCCAGCAGATACATCGGGACCAACACTGAAGCTTTCTTT.

This clonotype was picked up many times. The rearrangement uses TRBV28 and TRBJ1-1, with D possibly matching TRBD1 (5 bases). Deletions cut 7 bases from V and 1 base from J, with 10 bases between. Germline values: CDR1 MDHEN, CDR2 SYDVKM. The CDR3 consists of 13 residues. CDR3 nucleotides: TGTGCCAGCATTAGGGGAGGGAACACTGAAGCTTTCTTT. This sequence encodes CASIRGGNTEAFF.

This clonotype was seen ten or more times. V usage is TRBV20-1 and J usage is TRBJ1-5; D is unresolved. Trimming pared 6 bases from V and 5 bases from J, leaving 17 bases between. There are 14 residues in the CDR3. CDR1 and CDR2 (germline): DFQATT, SNEGSKA (reference sequence). CDR3 nucleotide sequence: TGCAGTGCCACTACTCTTGTCCCCTATCAGCCCCAGCATTTT. Amino acids: CSATTLVPYQPQHF.

In this sample, this clonotype turned up many times. The chain is built from TRBV5-1 and TRBJ2-5, with TRBD1 matching 8 bases. Unmatched junction bases numbered 11, after V lost 2 bases and J lost 5 bases. CDR1 and CDR2 (germline): SGHRS, YFSETQ. The CDR3 extends over 16 amino acids. CDR3 nucleotide sequence: TGCGCCAGCAGCTTCCCCGGACAGGGTAGTGGCGAGACCCAGTACTTC. Translating gives CASSFPGQGSGETQYF. The whole variable domain, remainder taken from reference TRBV5-1 and TRBJ2-5, is KAGVTQTPRYLIKTRGQQVTLSCSPISGHRSVSWYQQTPGQGLQFLFEYFSETQRNKGNFPGRFSGRQFSNSRSEMNVSTLELGDSALYLCASSFPGQGSGETQYFGPGTRLLVL.